Listed here are 10 T cell receptor beta chains from one sample, sequenced in a study of Ad26.COV2.S vaccination and SARS-CoV-2 variants. Sample treatment: 15 to 20 received Ad26.COV2.S at low or high dose, single or two shots; about 5 received placebo; per-sample allocation not given. Day 63 following the first vaccine or placebo injection was when the samples were taken. This table comes from immunoSEQ multiplex PCR, and its TCRdb copy is limited to in-frame clones, with some not included. The sample records 350,000 to 400,000 clones, around 89% being singletons. This specimen consisted of peripheral blood, obtained in a trial of Ad26.COV2.S vaccine versus placebo. The source is a person aged 18-65 years who received the Ad26.COV2.S COVID-19 vaccine or a placebo.

The chain couples TRBV7-8 to TRBJ2-1; tentatively, D is TRBD2 (6 bases). V dropped 5 bases and J dropped 2 bases, with 16 bases sitting between them. Germline CDR1 and CDR2: SGHVS and FQNEAQ. This CDR3 has 16 residues. The CDR3 region is CASSPRDFSPYNEQFF. CDR3 nucleotides: TGTGCCAGCAGCCCCCGGGACTTCTCTCCCTACAATGAGCAGTTCTTC.

This chain links TRBV27 with TRBJ2-2, with TRBD1 identical over 7 bases. V trimming: 5 bases; J trimming: 7 bases; junction bases outside the gene matches: 13. The CDR3 totals 16 residues. CDR1 and CDR2 from the germline V gene are MNHEY and SMNVEV (reference sequence). CDR3 sequence: CASSILDRVGGGELFF. The CDR3, as DNA: TGTGCCAGCAGTATCCTCGACAGGGTTGGAGGCGGGGAGCTGTTTTTT.

The gene calls are TRBV3-1 (or the pseudogene TRBV3-2) and TRBJ2-7; 8 nucleotides line up with TRBD2. Unmatched junction bases numbered 2, after V lost 2 bases and J lost 2 bases. This CDR3 contains 14 residues. Germline V gene sequence: CDR1 LGHDT, CDR2 YNNKEL (reference sequence). The CDR3 nucleotides are TGTGCCAGCAGCCAAACTAGCGGTACCTACGAGCAGTACTTC. Amino acid sequence: CASSQTSGTYEQYF.

The chain carries TRBV7-9 and TRBJ2-1; D unclear. Per germline, CDR1 SEHNR and CDR2 FQNEAQ (reference sequence). This CDR3 has 12 residues. V shed 5 bases and J shed 3 bases, with 5 bases lying between them. The CDR3 DNA follows: TGTGCCAGCAGCACCGACTACAATGAGCAGTTCTTC. Its translation: CASSTDYNEQFF. Together with reference TRBV7-9 and TRBJ2-1, the CDR3 gives the full variable domain: DTGVSQNPRHKITKRGQNVTFRCDPISEHNRLYWYRQTLGQGPEFLTYFQNEAQLEKSRLLSDRFSAERPKGSFSTLEIQRTEQGDSAMYLCASSTDYNEQFFGPGTRLTVL.

About this clone itself: Other DNA sequences from this sample encode an identical CDR3 as well. The CDR3 nucleotides read TGTGCCAGCAGTCAGGGAAACTATGGCTACACCTTC. It translates to CASSQGNYGYTF. The chain uses TRBV12-3 or TRBV12-4 and TRBJ1-2, with D tentatively TRBD1 (5 bases). V lost 5 bases and J 2 bases, leaving 6 bases between the germline ends. This CDR3 has 12 residues.

The rearrangement uses TRBV19 and TRBJ1-1, with D uncertain. This CDR3 region has 13 residues. Trimming pared 0 bases from V and 5 bases from J, leaving 7 bases between. CDR1 is LNHDA and CDR2 is SQIVND in the germline V gene (reference sequence). CDR3 residues: CASSIDPETEAFF. The DNA for the CDR3 is TGTGCCAGTAGTATAGACCCTGAAACTGAAGCTTTCTTT.

The chain is built from TRBV7-8 and TRBJ2-7; TRBD2 matches at 7 bases. With 5 bases clipped from V and 6 bases from J, the junction kept 7 bases outside the gene matches. The CDR3 has 13 amino acids. Germline V lookup: CDR1 SGHVS, CDR2 FQNEAQ. CDR3 region: CASSVREGIEQYF. CDR3 sequence (DNA): TGTGCCAGCAGCGTTAGGGAGGGGATCGAGCAGTACTTC.

The chain couples TRBV7-9 to TRBJ1-1; the D gene is possibly TRBD1 (5 bases). V shed 6 bases and J shed 0 bases, with 14 bases lying between them. Per the germline V gene, CDR1 is SEHNR and CDR2 is FQNEAQ (reference sequence). This CDR3 contains 15 residues. The chain's CDR3 is CASRDTGAVNTEAFF. In nucleotides, the CDR3 is TGTGCCAGCAGGGACACGGGAGCCGTGAACACTGAAGCTTTCTTT.

The chain carries TRBV5-4 and TRBJ2-7; 9 bases map to TRBD1. The V gene end was trimmed by 5 bases and the J gene end by 7 bases; junction bases not matched to a gene: 10. This CDR3 is built from 14 residues. Germline lookup yields CDR1 SGHNT and CDR2 YYREEE (reference sequence). The CDR3: CASSRDRAEKEQYF. In nucleotides, the CDR3 is TGTGCCAGCAGTAGGGACAGGGCCGAGAAGGAGCAGTACTTC.

This clone occurred once. This rearrangement joins TRBV29-1 to TRBJ2-7, with TRBD1 matching over 10 bases. This CDR3 is 13 amino acids long. Germline trimming cut 5 bases from V and 5 bases from J; bases unmatched to any gene: 6. CDR1 and CDR2 (germline): SQVTM, ANQGSEA. The DNA for the CDR3 is TGCAGCGTTAAAGGACAGGGGGTCGACGAGCAGTACTTC. Translated: CSVKGQGVDEQYF.